This T cell receptor beta chain was sequenced in a study of shared clonotypes between healthy human individuals. Study-level points and caveats: Enrolling few donors narrowed the genetic and exposure-history diversity that was represented. In general, naive subsets displayed greater estimated richness than memory subsets did. Blood was the sole source, and tissue repertoires probably differ.

The table lists this clone with a count of one. Its target is unknown. In the study's own analysis: Filtering differed for immunoSEQ, which gave only junction sequences without quality scores. Sequencing was performed with immunoSEQ multiplex PCR; in TCRdb, only in-frame clones are kept and a portion is missing. The DNA was the basis for D and trimming; V, J and clone size are from that table. The sample holds under 2,000,000 clones, about 95% seen once. The naive CD8 fraction comprised CD45RO-negative cells positively selected for CCR7 and excluded terminally differentiated effector memory CD45RA+ cells. There are 13 residues in the CDR3. Trimming stripped 0 bases from V and 9 bases from J, with 11 bases between. From germline, CDR1 is SEHNR and CDR2 FQNEAQ (reference sequence).

V is TRBV7-9 and J is TRBJ1-1, with a weak D call TRBD1 (5 bases). Sequencing was performed on naive CD8+ T cells sorted from blood. This clonotype originated in a young man in good health. CDR3 loop: CASSLADRKKAFF. The CDR3, as DNA: TGTGCCAGCAGCTTAGCCGACAGAAAGAAAGCTTTCTTT.